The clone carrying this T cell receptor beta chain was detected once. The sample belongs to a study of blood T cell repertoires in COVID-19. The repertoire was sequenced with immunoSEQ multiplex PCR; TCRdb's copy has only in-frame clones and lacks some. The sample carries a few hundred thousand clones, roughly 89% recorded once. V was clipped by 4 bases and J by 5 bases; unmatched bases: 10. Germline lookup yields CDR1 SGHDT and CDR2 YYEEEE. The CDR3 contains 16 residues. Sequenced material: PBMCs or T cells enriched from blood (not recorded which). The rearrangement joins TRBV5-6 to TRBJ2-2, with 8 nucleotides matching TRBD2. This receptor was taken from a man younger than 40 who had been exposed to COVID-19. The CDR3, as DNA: TGTGCCAGCAGCCGACTGAGCGGGGGCCTTACCGGGGAGCTGTTTTTT. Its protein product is CASSRLSGGLTGELFF.